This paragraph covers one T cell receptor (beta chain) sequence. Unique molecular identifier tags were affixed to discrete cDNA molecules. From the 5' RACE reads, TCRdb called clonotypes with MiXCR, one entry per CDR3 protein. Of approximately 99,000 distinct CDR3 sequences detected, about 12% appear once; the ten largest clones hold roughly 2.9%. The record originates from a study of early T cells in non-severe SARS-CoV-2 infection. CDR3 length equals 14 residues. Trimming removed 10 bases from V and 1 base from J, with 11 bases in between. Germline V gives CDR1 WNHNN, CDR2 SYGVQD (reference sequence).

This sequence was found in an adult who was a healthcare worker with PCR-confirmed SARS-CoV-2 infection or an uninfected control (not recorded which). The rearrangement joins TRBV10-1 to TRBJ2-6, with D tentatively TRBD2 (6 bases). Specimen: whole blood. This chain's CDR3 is CANGRDSGANVLTF. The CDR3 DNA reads TGCGCCAACGGGAGAGATTCTGGGGCCAACGTCCTGACTTTC.